These 18 T cell receptor beta chains came from one sample sequenced in a study of T cell responses to AZD1222 COVID-19 vaccine. Sequenced by immunoSEQ multiplex PCR; TCRdb stores in-frame clones only, minus some. The table records roughly 120,000 clones, approximately 86% of them present only once. The sequencing here drew on peripheral blood, taken on day 0 of AZD1222 vaccination. These receptors came from an adult in good health.

This chain connects TRBV7-8 to TRBJ1-4; a possible D gene is TRBD1 (5 bases). The germline V and J ends were trimmed by 5 bases and 8 bases, with 18 bases remaining between them. The CDR3 spans 15 residues. CDR1 is SGHVS and CDR2 is FQNEAQ in the germline V gene. For the CDR3, the DNA is TGTGCCAGCAGCCCCCCCGGGGCAAGGGACGAAAAACTGTTTTTT. This encodes CASSPPGARDEKLFF.

V usage is TRBV30 and J usage is TRBJ1-5; a possible D gene is TRBD1 (5 bases). The CDR3 loop spans 14 amino acids. Trimming took off 2 bases at V and 7 bases at J, with 15 bases between the two ends. In germline, CDR1 is GTSNPN, CDR2 SVGIG (reference sequence). This CDR3 is CAWSKGASGQPQHF. CDR3 sequence (DNA): TGTGCCTGGAGTAAAGGGGCCTCTGGGCAGCCCCAGCATTTT.

This clone came up once. V gene TRBV28 combines with J gene TRBJ1-2; D remains unclear. V dropped 5 bases and J dropped 2 bases, with 12 bases sitting between them. CDR1 MDHEN and CDR2 SYDVKM come from the germline V gene. This CDR3 is 14 amino acids long. The CDR3: CASSPPRTNYGYTF. The CDR3 bases are TGTGCCAGCAGTCCCCCTCGGACGAACTATGGCTACACCTTC.

V gene TRBV19 combines with J gene TRBJ1-5; 9 nucleotides agree with TRBD1. Trimming at V came to 9 bases and at J to 4 bases, leaving 13 bases not matched to a gene. Germline V gives CDR1 LNHDA, CDR2 SQIVND (reference sequence). CDR3 length: 16 residues. The CDR3 DNA follows: TGTGCCAGCATGGGGGGGACAGGGCAATCTAATCAGCCCCAGCATTTT. It codes for CASMGGTGQSNQPQHF. The full variable domain, its missing parts supplied by reference TRBV19 and TRBJ1-5, is DGGITQSPKYLFRKEGQNVTLSCEQNLNHDAMYWYRQDPGQGLRLIYYSQIVNDFQKGDIAEGYSVSREKKESFPLTVTSAQKNPTAFYLCASMGGTGQSNQPQHFGDGTRLSIL.

This rearrangement joins TRBV30 to TRBJ2-6; D ambiguous. V lost 2 bases, J lost 2 bases, and 4 bases lay in between. The CDR3 totals 13 residues. Germline CDR1 is GTSNPN and CDR2 is SVGIG (reference sequence). The CDR3, as DNA: TGTGCCTGGAGTTGGACTGGGGCCAACGTCCTGACTTTC. It codes for CAWSWTGANVLTF.

CDR3: CASSLLIKNYDTEAFF. CDR3 nucleotides: TGTGCCAGCAGTTTGCTCATAAAGAATTACGACACTGAAGCTTTCTTT. V and J are TRBV28 and TRBJ1-1; D remains ambiguous. The V and J ends lost 3 bases and 3 bases respectively, with 17 bases between them. The CDR3 spans 16 residues. Germline CDR1 MDHEN, CDR2 SYDVKM. The full variable domain, rest sourced from reference TRBV28 and TRBJ1-1, is DVKVTQSSRYLVKRTGEKVFLECVQDMDHENMFWYRQDPGLGLRLIYFSYDVKMKEKGDIPEGYSVSREKKERFSLILESASTNQTSMYLCASSLLIKNYDTEAFFGQGTRLTVV.

The rearrangement joins TRBV5-1 to TRBJ2-7, with TRBD1 identical over 9 bases. Germline CDR1 SGHRS, CDR2 YFSETQ. This CDR3 is built from 16 residues. V was clipped by 4 bases and J by 6 bases; unmatched bases: 14. CDR3 DNA sequence: TGCGCCAGCAGCCCCTATGGGGGACAGGGAAGCTCCGAGCAGTACTTC. It encodes CASSPYGGQGSSEQYF.

The chain couples TRBV4-1 to TRBJ2-2, with TRBD2 matching over 15 bases. With 2 bases clipped from V and 2 bases from J, the junction kept 6 bases outside the gene matches. CDR1 and CDR2 (germline): MGHRA, YSYEKL. This CDR3 has 19 amino acids. The CDR3 region has the DNA TGCGCCAGCAGCCAACCCCCGGGACTAGCGGGGGGAAACACCGGGGAGCTGTTTTTT. This gives the protein CASSQPPGLAGGNTGELFF.

The chain joins TRBV7-2 to TRBJ2-3, with TRBD2 matching over 7 bases. V was clipped by 0 bases and J by 2 bases; unmatched bases: 5. The CDR3 consists of 16 residues. Germline V CDR1 and CDR2: SGHTA, FQGNSA. The CDR3 nucleotides read TGTGCCAGCAGCTTAGCAGTCGGGGGGACCACAGATACGCAGTATTTT. This sequence encodes CASSLAVGGTTDTQYF.

The chain employs TRBV7-9 and TRBJ1-2; D is unclear. The CDR3 length is 15 residues. CDR1 and CDR2 (germline): SEHNR, FQNEAQ (reference sequence). V lost 5 bases, J lost 4 bases, and 17 bases lay in between. As DNA, the CDR3 is TGTGCCAGCAGCCTCCAGAGGACCGGGTTCTATGGCTACACCTTC. This encodes CASSLQRTGFYGYTF.

The chain carries TRBV5-6 and TRBJ1-2; D is perhaps TRBD1 (6 bases). Germline V gene sequence: CDR1 SGHDT, CDR2 YYEEEE. The V gene lost 0 bases and the J gene lost 7 bases, with 19 bases spanning the gap. The CDR3 spans 16 residues. CDR3 DNA: TGTGCCAGCAGCTTGGGTCAGGGGATGTTGATTGGTGGCTACACCTTC. As protein: CASSLGQGMLIGGYTF.

In its sample, this clone was seen a few times. The rearrangement joins TRBV2 to TRBJ1-4; perhaps TRBD1 as D (5 bases). Trimming took off 6 bases at V and 8 bases at J, with 16 bases between the two ends. CDR1 and CDR2 from the germline V gene are SNHLY and FYNNEI. The CDR3 is 14 amino acids. The CDR3 bases are TGTGCCAGCAGACGAGGGCAGGGAGAGGAAAAACTGTTTTTT. This translates into CASRRGQGEEKLFF.

The chain links TRBV12-3 or TRBV12-4 to TRBJ1-2; a weak D match, TRBD1 (6 bases). Between the trimmed V and J ends, which lost 8 bases and 1 base, there was a span of 11 bases. The length of the CDR3 is 13 residues. The CDR3 sequence is CASLQGRNYGYTF. The CDR3 nucleotides are TGTGCCAGCCTCCAGGGGCGTAACTATGGCTACACCTTC.

The chain combines TRBV5-1 with TRBJ2-1; 15 bases are shared with TRBD2. Germline CDR1 is SGHRS and CDR2 is YFSETQ. J lost 5 bases, V lost 5 bases, and 11 bases had no gene match. CDR3 length: 18 amino acids. The CDR3, as DNA: TGCGCCAGCAGGTCCGGGACTAGCGGGGGGACCCCTCACAATGAGCAGTTCTTC. Protein sequence: CASRSGTSGGTPHNEQFF.

V is TRBV29-1 and J is TRBJ1-2; the D is unclear. CDR3 size: 15 residues. The germline V gene encodes CDR1 SQVTM and CDR2 ANQGSEA. V lost 5 bases, J lost 7 bases, and 23 bases lay in between. The CDR3 DNA reads TGCAGCGTTTCTGGGTCGATGGAGGGCAATTCTGGCTACACCTTC. Protein: CSVSGSMEGNSGYTF.

V usage is TRBV12-3 or TRBV12-4 and J usage is TRBJ2-5; no clear D gene. CDR3 size: 13 residues. V lost 3 bases and J 4 bases, leaving 9 bases between the germline ends. This CDR3 is CASSFLTGETQYF. DNA for the CDR3: TGTGCCAGCAGTTTCTTGACCGGAGAGACCCAGTACTTC.

The gene calls are TRBV5-3 and TRBJ1-4, with a weak D call TRBD1 (5 bases). TRBV5-3 counts as an open reading frame of uncertain function. This CDR3 is 14 amino acids long. The germline V and J ends were trimmed by 4 bases and 5 bases, with 12 bases remaining between them. The CDR3 DNA follows: TGTGCCAGAAGCGTTGACAGCCCGAATGAAAAACTGTTTTTT. It is translated as CARSVDSPNEKLFF.

The chain uses TRBV9 and TRBJ2-1; D remains unclear. The CDR3 is 15 amino acids. The V and J ends lost 5 bases and 4 bases respectively, with 16 bases between them. Germline CDR1 and CDR2: SGDLS and YYNGEE. The CDR3 coding sequence is TGTGCCAGCAGTTTGGGGTTTCTATTATACAATGAGCAGTTCTTC. Encoded protein: CASSLGFLLYNEQFF.